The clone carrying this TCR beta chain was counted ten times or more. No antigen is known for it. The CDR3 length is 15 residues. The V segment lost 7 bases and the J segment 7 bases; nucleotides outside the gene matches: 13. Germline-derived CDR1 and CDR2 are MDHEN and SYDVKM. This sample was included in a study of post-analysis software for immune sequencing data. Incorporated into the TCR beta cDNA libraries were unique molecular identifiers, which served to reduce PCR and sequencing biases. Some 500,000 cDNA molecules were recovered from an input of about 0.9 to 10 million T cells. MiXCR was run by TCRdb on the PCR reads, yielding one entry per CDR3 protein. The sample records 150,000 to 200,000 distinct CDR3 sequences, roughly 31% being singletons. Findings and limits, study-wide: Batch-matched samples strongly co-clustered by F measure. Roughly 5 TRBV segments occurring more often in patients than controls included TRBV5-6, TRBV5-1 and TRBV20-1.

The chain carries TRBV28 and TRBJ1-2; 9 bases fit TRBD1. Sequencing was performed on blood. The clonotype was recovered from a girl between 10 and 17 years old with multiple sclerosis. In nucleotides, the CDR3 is TGTGCCAGCATGCTCGCTCAGGGACAGGGACGTGGCTACACCTTC. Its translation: CASMLAQGQGRGYTF.